The T cell receptor (beta chain) under discussion was sequenced for a study of tissue T cells after allogeneic stem cell transplantation. The method was immunoSEQ multiplex PCR; TCRdb's version includes in-frame clones alone and lacks a portion of them. The data show roughly 2,300 clones, with less than 70% seen just once and around 19% held by the top ten. This CDR3 comprises 14 residues. V was cut by 0 bases and J by 6 bases, with 6 bases left in between. Germline V gives CDR1 KGHPV, CDR2 FQNQEV (reference sequence). Time point meaning: mouse harvest day 7 after allogeneic transplant. The graft held 10^6 splenic CD5+ T cells and 10^7 T-cell-depleted bone marrow cells. A remark on this clone: Its antigen is still unknown. Gene names and germline refer to mouse. The read is 1 residue too short to cover the CDR3 end, so that end is filled in from the germline J gene.

Study-level points and caveats: Shared clones across patients were few; motif clustering revealed tissue-specific shared signatures. Blood and spleen captured only part of the tissue TCR repertoire.

This clonotype was sampled from a female BALB/c mouse given C57BL/6 T cells with graft-versus-host disease after an allogeneic hematopoietic cell transplant. V and J are TRBV26 and TRBJ1-6; the D is unclear. TRBJ1-6 is an ORF, and what it does is uncertain. Specimen: liver tissue. The CDR3 sequence: CASSLSQINSPLYF. The DNA read from the CDR3 is TGTGCCAGCAGTCTGTCACAGATTAATTCGCCCCTCTAC.